The 17 T cell receptor beta chains presented below share a single source sample, sequenced in a study of blood T cell repertoires in COVID-19. Only in-frame clones appear in the TCRdb table, and some are missing; sequencing was by immunoSEQ multiplex PCR. The profile shows some 160,000 clones, about four fifths of them singletons. The specimen was peripheral blood. The receptors originated from a man aged 65 to 85 who had recovered from COVID-19.

CDR3 coding DNA: TGTGCCAGCAGCAGGACCCAGCGGGAGTACAATGAGCAGTTCTTC. Translated, it gives CASSRTQREYNEQFF. J is TRBJ2-1 and V is TRBV6-5, with 8 nucleotides matching TRBD2. CDR3 length: 15 residues. The germline V gene encodes CDR1 MNHEY and CDR2 SVGAGI. V shed 6 bases, J shed 4 bases, and the junction held 8 bases outside the gene matches.

J is TRBJ1-2 and V is TRBV29-1; D uncertain. This CDR3 has 14 amino acids. V lost 1 base and J lost 1, with 10 bases in between. Germline V CDR1 and CDR2: SQVTM, ANQGSEA. The CDR3 region is CSVEVTEYNYGYTF. CDR3 DNA: TGCAGCGTTGAAGTCACAGAGTATAACTATGGCTACACCTTC.

This rearrangement joins TRBV29-1 to TRBJ2-7, with TRBD1 matching 7 bases. V lost 4 bases, J lost 5 bases, and 5 bases stayed unmatched. The CDR3 runs 12 residues. Germline lookup yields CDR1 SQVTM and CDR2 ANQGSEA. In DNA, the CDR3 is TGCAGCGTTGCAGGGGGAAGCGACGAGCAGTACTTC. Translation: CSVAGGSDEQYF.

The chain employs TRBV5-4 and TRBJ1-4, with TRBD1 matching over 7 bases. Germline trimming cut 0 bases from V and 7 bases from J; bases unmatched to any gene: 3. The germline V gene has CDR1 SGHNT and CDR2 YYREEE (reference sequence). The CDR3 is made up of 14 amino acids. The CDR3 nucleotides are TGTGCCAGCAGCTTGGGACAGGGCGCTGAAAAACTGTTTTTT. Amino acids: CASSLGQGAEKLFF.

The J gene is TRBJ2-1, the V gene TRBV19, with TRBD1 matching over 11 bases. V was clipped by 6 bases and J by 8 bases; unmatched bases: 3. CDR1 and CDR2 (germline): LNHDA, SQIVND (reference sequence). The CDR3 spans 13 residues. This CDR3 is CASRRTGGDEQFF. The CDR3 DNA is TGTGCCAGTAGGCGGACAGGGGGCGATGAGCAGTTCTTC.

This chain joins TRBV7-9 and TRBJ1-6; D may be TRBD1 (5 bases). Per the germline V gene, CDR1 is SEHNR and CDR2 is FQNEAQ (reference sequence). This CDR3 contains 17 residues. The V end lost 5 bases, the J end lost 8 bases, and 22 bases lay between the germline ends. The CDR3 sequence is CASSPDLTQGIYSPLHF. The CDR3 DNA is TGTGCCAGCAGCCCAGACTTAACCCAGGGAATCTATTCACCCCTCCACTTT.

This rearrangement joins TRBV6-1 to TRBJ1-1; 7 nucleotides align to TRBD1. CDR1 and CDR2 (germline): MNHNS, SASEGT. The CDR3 totals 16 residues. After removal of 2 bases from V and 0 bases from J, the junction contained 6 bases not matched to a gene. The CDR3 DNA is TGTGCCAGCAGTGAAAAATTGGGACAGATGAACACTGAAGCTTTCTTT. Amino acid sequence: CASSEKLGQMNTEAFF.

This clone was recorded once. The gene calls are TRBV3-1 (or the pseudogene TRBV3-2) and TRBJ2-7, with 7 bases fitting TRBD1. This CDR3 has 13 amino acids. V was pared by 6 bases and J by 5 bases, with 7 bases of the junction left unmatched. Germline values: CDR1 LGHDT, CDR2 YNNKEL (reference sequence). The CDR3 spells CASSTTGFNEQYF. The CDR3 nucleotides are TGTGCCAGCAGTACGACAGGGTTCAACGAGCAGTACTTC.

V gene TRBV7-9 combines with J gene TRBJ2-1, with 15 bases that match TRBD2. Germline values: CDR1 SEHNR, CDR2 FQNEAQ (reference sequence). This CDR3 has 16 residues. With V trimmed by 5 bases and J by 9 bases, 8 bases remained unmatched. The DNA for the CDR3 is TGTGCCAGCAGCCCGGGACTAGCGGGAGGTTCGGCTGAGCAGTTCTTC. Translated: CASSPGLAGGSAEQFF. Complete variable domain (other parts from reference TRBV7-9 and TRBJ2-1): DTGVSQNPRHKITKRGQNVTFRCDPISEHNRLYWYRQTLGQGPEFLTYFQNEAQLEKSRLLSDRFSAERPKGSFSTLEIQRTEQGDSAMYLCASSPGLAGGSAEQFFGPGTRLTVL.

V usage is TRBV6-1 and J usage is TRBJ1-2; no firm D call. The V gene's germline CDR1 is MNHNS and CDR2 SASEGT. This CDR3 comprises 14 residues. V was trimmed by 2 bases and J by 8 bases, leaving 15 bases between them. This CDR3 reads CASSENAEGLGYTF. The DNA for the CDR3 is TGTGCCAGCAGTGAAAATGCGGAGGGTTTGGGCTACACCTTC.

The chain couples TRBV27 to TRBJ2-2; 13 bases are shared with TRBD2. Germline-derived CDR1 and CDR2 are MNHEY and SMNVEV (reference sequence). Trimming took 5 bases from V and 3 from J; bases not matched to a gene: 6. The CDR3 is made up of 17 amino acids. CDR3 DNA: TGTGCCAGCAGTCGACGGACTAGCGGGAGTGACACCGGGGAGCTGTTTTTT. Amino acids: CASSRRTSGSDTGELFF.

This clone has a single count. The V and J genes are TRBV4-3 and TRBJ1-5; D is perhaps TRBD1 (6 bases). Per the germline V gene, CDR1 is LGHNA and CDR2 is YSLEER. The CDR3 covers 15 residues. V shed 0 bases and J shed 3 bases, with 9 bases lying between them. This CDR3 reads CASSQDRGINQPQHF. In DNA form, the CDR3 reads TGCGCCAGCAGCCAAGACAGGGGAATCAATCAGCCCCAGCATTTT.

The chain links TRBV5-5 to TRBJ2-1; 7 bases fit TRBD2. J lost 4 bases, V lost 1 base, and 8 bases had no gene match. CDR1 is SGHKS, CDR2 YYEKEE, per germline (reference sequence). CDR3 size: 16 residues. The CDR3 DNA sequence: TGTGCCAGCAGCTTGTCCGTGACTAGCAAATACAATGAGCAGTTCTTC. Translating gives CASSLSVTSKYNEQFF.

This clone was picked up one time. This chain links TRBV6-6 with TRBJ1-2; 10 positions agree with TRBD1. Germline assignment: CDR1 MNHNY and CDR2 SVGAGI (reference sequence). V shed 4 bases, J shed 8 bases, and the junction held 7 bases outside the gene matches. This CDR3 region has 14 residues. The CDR3 sequence: CASSFGTGVEGYTF. Written as DNA, the CDR3 is TGTGCCAGCAGTTTCGGGACAGGGGTGGAGGGCTACACCTTC.

This rearrangement joins TRBV3-1 (or the pseudogene TRBV3-2) to TRBJ2-3, with 7 bases that match TRBD2. In germline, CDR1 is LGHDT, CDR2 YNNKEL (reference sequence). The CDR3 runs 14 residues. V shed 0 bases, J shed 6 bases, and the junction held 3 bases outside the gene matches. The CDR3 region is CASSQDAGVDTQYF. CDR3 DNA: TGTGCCAGCAGCCAAGACGCGGGAGTTGATACGCAGTATTTT.

This clone was counted between two and nine times. The V call is TRBV9, the J call TRBJ1-6; D gene ambiguous. V lost 0 bases to trimming and J lost 8 bases, with 15 bases between them. CDR1 is SGDLS, CDR2 YYNGEE, per germline. The CDR3 length is 16 residues. The CDR3 region has the DNA TGTGCCAGCAGCGTAGGCCCCCACTCCAGCGATTCACCCCTCCACTTT. Translating it yields CASSVGPHSSDSPLHF.

V gene TRBV6-5 combines with J gene TRBJ1-5, with 8 bases lining up with TRBD1. The CDR3 has 14 amino acids. Trimming cost V 7 bases and J 6 bases; bases outside gene matches: 8. Germline V gene data show CDR1 as MNHEY and CDR2 as SVGAGI. DNA for the CDR3: TGTGCCAGCACCAAAACAGGGGGAATTCAGCCCCAGCATTTT. It encodes CASTKTGGIQPQHF.